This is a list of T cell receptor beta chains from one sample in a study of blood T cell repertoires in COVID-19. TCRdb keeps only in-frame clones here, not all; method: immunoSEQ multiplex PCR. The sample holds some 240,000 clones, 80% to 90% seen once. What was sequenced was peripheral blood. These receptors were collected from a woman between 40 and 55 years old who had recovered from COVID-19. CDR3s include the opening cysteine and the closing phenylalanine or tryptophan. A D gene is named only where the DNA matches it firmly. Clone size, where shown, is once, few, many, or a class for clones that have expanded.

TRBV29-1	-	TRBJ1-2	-	TGCAGCGTTGAAGGGGGCTTTAACTATGGCTACACCTTC	CSVEGGFNYGYTF
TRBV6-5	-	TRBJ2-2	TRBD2	TGTGCCAGCAGAAGGACTAGCGTAAGGGGCGGGGAGCTGTTTTTT	CASRRTSVRGGELFF
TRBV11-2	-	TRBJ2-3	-	TGTGCCAGCAGCCAGACAATGTACACAGATACGCAGTATTTT	CASSQTMYTDTQYF
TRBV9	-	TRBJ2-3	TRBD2	TGTGCCAGCAGCTCGCCTTCCGGGGGGGGCACAGATACGCAGTATTTT	CASSSPSGGGTDTQYF
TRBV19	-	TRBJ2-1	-	TGTGCCAGTAGCGATACAGGCTACAATGAGCAGTTCTTC	CASSDTGYNEQFF
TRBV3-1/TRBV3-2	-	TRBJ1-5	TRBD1	TGTGCCAGCAGCCCGACCGGTGGACAGGGTCAGCATTTT	CASSPTGGQGQHF
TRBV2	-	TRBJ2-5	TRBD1	TGTGCCAGCAGTACCGACAGGGGTCAAGAGACCCAGTACTTC	CASSTDRGQETQYF
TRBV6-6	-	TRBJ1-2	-	TGTGCCAGCAGTTACCCGCAGGGAAGTAATGGCTACACCTTC	CASSYPQGSNGYTF
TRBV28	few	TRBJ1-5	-	TGTGCCAGCAGTTTCGGGTGGCAGCCCCAGCATTTT	CASSFGWQPQHF
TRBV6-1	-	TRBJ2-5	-	TGTGCCAGCAGTGAAGGAACGGGGTATGGGGAGACCCAGTACTTC	CASSEGTGYGETQYF
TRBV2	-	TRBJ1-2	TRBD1	TGTGCCAGCAGTTACAACCGGGACAGTTATGGCTACACCTTC	CASSYNRDSYGYTF
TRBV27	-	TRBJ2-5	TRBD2	TGTGCCAGCAGTTTATCGCCTCGACTAGCGGGGGGGCCTTCTTCAGGGACCCAGTACTTC	CASSLSPRLAGGPSSGTQYF
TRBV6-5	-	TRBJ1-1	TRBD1	TGTGCCAGCAGGAACCAACAGGGGTACACTGAAGCTTTCTTT	CASRNQQGYTEAFF
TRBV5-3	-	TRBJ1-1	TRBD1	TGTGCCAGAAGCCCAGGGGGCTACACTGAAGCTTTCTTT	CARSPGGYTEAFF
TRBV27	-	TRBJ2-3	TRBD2	TGTGCCAGCAGCCCCGCGTCCTGGGGGGGGAGCTTAGATACGCAGTATTTT	CASSPASWGGSLDTQYF
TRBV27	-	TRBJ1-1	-	TGTGCCAGCAGTCGCGAGATGAACACTGAAGCTTTCTTT	CASSREMNTEAFF
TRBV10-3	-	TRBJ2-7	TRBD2	TGTGCCATCAGTGATCTTGGGGTAAGCGGGAGCTACGAGCAGTACTTC	CAISDLGVSGSYEQYF
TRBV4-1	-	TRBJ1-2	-	TGCGCCAGCAGCCAAGATTGGGCAGGGGTTGGCTACACCTTC	CASSQDWAGVGYTF
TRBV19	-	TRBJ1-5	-	TGTGCCAGTAGTATAGCTTCCTACGGGAATCAGCCCCAGCATTTT	CASSIASYGNQPQHF
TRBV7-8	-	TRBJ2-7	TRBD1	TGTGCCAGCAGCGTAATACAGGGGACCTACGAGCAGTACTTC	CASSVIQGTYEQYF
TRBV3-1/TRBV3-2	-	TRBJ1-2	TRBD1	TGTGCCAGCAGCCAAGATGACAGGGCTGGCTACACCTTC	CASSQDDRAGYTF
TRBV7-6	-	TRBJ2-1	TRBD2	TGTGCCAGCAGCTTTAGTTTTGGCGGGGGGGCTTGGAATGAGCAGTTCTTC	CASSFSFGGGAWNEQFF
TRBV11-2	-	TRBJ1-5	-	TGTGCCAGCAGCCAAGGACTATCTGGCAATCAGCCCCAGCATTTT	CASSQGLSGNQPQHF
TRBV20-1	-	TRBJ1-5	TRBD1	TGCAGTGCTAGTGGATGGGGACAGGGCCGCAATCAGCCCCAGCATTTT	CSASGWGQGRNQPQHF
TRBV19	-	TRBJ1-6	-	TGTGCCACCTCATGGAGTCCGGGTTCACCCCTCCACTTT	CATSWSPGSPLHF
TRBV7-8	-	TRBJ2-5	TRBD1	TGTGCCAGCAACGTTGGACAGGGGACCCAAGAGACCCAGTACTTC	CASNVGQGTQETQYF
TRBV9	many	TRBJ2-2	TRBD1	TGTGCCAGCAGCGCCCAACAGGGACAGGGGGCGGACGGGGAGCTGTTTTTT	CASSAQQGQGADGELFF
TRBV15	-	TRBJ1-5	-	TGTGCCACCAGATCCAGGGGCACCAATCAGCCCCAGCATTTT	CATRSRGTNQPQHF
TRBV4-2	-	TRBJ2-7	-	TGTGCCAGCAGCCAAGAATATACCCGGAGTGGCGAGCAGTACTTC	CASSQEYTRSGEQYF
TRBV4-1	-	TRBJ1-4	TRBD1	TGCGCCAGCAGCCAAACAGGGGGGAATGAAAAACTGTTTTTT	CASSQTGGNEKLFF
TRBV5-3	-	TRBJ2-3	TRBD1	TGTGCCAGACCCAACGGACAGGACCACACAGATACGCAGTATTTT	CARPNGQDHTDTQYF
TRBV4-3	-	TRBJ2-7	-	TGCGCCAGCAGCCAAGATCTACGTGGGGCCAGCTCCTACGAGCAGTACTTC	CASSQDLRGASSYEQYF
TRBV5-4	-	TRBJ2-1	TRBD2	TGTGCCAGCAGCTTGGGACTAGCGGGGGGCGGGGGAAATGAGCAGTTCTTC	CASSLGLAGGGGNEQFF
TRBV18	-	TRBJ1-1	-	TGTGCCAGCTCACCGTCCGGGTTACACACTGAAGCTTTCTTT	CASSPSGLHTEAFF
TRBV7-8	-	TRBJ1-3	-	TGTGCCAGCAGCTTAGGTCACTCTGGAAACACCATATATTTT	CASSLGHSGNTIYF
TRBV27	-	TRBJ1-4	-	TGTGCCAGCAGTGGGGCGGACATGTCAAATGAAAAACTGTTTTTT	CASSGADMSNEKLFF
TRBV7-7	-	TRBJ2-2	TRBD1	TGTGCTAGCAGTTTGGGACAGGGGGACACCGGGGAGCTGTTTTTT	CASSLGQGDTGELFF
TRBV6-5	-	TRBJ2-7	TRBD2	TGTGCCAGCAGTTACTCCCGACTAGCGAGCTCCTACGAGCAGTACTTC	CASSYSRLASSYEQYF
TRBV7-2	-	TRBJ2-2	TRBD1	TGTGCCAGCAGCTATCTTCAGGGGGCCGGGGAGCTGTTTTTT	CASSYLQGAGELFF
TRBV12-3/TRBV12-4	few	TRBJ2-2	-	TGTGCCACTAGGGACACCAACACCGGGGAGCTGTTTTTT	CATRDTNTGELFF
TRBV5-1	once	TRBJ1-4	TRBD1	TGCGCCAGCAGCACCGGATCGACAGGGCAAAATGAAAAACTGTTTTTT	CASSTGSTGQNEKLFF
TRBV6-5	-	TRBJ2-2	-	TGTGCCAGCAGCCGGACAGCGTTGAACACCGGGGAGCTGTTTTTT	CASSRTALNTGELFF
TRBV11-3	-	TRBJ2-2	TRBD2	TGTGCCAGCAGCTTAGAGGGCCTAGCGGGGCCAGGATCCGGGGAGCTGTTTTTT	CASSLEGLAGPGSGELFF
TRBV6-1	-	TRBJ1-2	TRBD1	TGTGCCAGCAGGGAAACCTCCGGGACAGGGGGTGCTGGCTACACCTTC	CASRETSGTGGAGYTF
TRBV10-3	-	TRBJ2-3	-	TGTGCCATCAGTGCCCTCCGGACAGAATCCCCTCAAGATACGCAGTATTTT	CAISALRTESPQDTQYF
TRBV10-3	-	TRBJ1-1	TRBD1	TGTGCCATCAGTGATCAGGGGGTCGGTACTGAAGCTTTCTTT	CAISDQGVGTEAFF
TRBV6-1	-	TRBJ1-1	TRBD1	TGTGCCAGCAGTGAGAGGGACAGGGGGCTGAGGGCTGAAGCTTTCTTT	CASSERDRGLRAEAFF
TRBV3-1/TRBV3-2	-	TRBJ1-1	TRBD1	TGTGCCAGCAGCCAACAAACTCAGGGGGCGGCTTTCTTT	CASSQQTQGAAFF
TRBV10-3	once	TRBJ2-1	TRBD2	TGTGCCATCAGTGAGGCGGGGGGGCCAGGGGAGCAGTTCTTC	CAISEAGGPGEQFF
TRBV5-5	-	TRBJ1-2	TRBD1	TGTGCCAGCACTGGACAGGGACGATATGGCTACACCTTC	CASTGQGRYGYTF
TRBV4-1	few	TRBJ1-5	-	TGCGCCAGCAGCCAAGATGACAGAAATCAGCCCCAGCATTTT	CASSQDDRNQPQHF
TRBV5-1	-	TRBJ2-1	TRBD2	TGCGCCAGCAGCTTGGAAGCGGGGGGCCTGAACAATGAGCAGTTCTTC	CASSLEAGGLNNEQFF
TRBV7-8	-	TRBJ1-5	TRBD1	TGTGCCAGCAGCTTAGACAGGGGTCAGCCCCAGCATTTT	CASSLDRGQPQHF
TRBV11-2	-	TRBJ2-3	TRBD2	TGTGCCAGCAGCTTAGCTAGGGGGGCTAGCGGGGCCACAGATACGCAGTATTTT	CASSLARGASGATDTQYF
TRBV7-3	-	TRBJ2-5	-	TGTGCCAGCAGCATGAGGGATTCTTATGGAGAGACCCAGTACTTC	CASSMRDSYGETQYF
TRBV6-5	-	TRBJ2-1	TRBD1	TGTGCCAGCGTTCAGGCAGGGGGCAATGAGCAGTTCTTC	CASVQAGGNEQFF